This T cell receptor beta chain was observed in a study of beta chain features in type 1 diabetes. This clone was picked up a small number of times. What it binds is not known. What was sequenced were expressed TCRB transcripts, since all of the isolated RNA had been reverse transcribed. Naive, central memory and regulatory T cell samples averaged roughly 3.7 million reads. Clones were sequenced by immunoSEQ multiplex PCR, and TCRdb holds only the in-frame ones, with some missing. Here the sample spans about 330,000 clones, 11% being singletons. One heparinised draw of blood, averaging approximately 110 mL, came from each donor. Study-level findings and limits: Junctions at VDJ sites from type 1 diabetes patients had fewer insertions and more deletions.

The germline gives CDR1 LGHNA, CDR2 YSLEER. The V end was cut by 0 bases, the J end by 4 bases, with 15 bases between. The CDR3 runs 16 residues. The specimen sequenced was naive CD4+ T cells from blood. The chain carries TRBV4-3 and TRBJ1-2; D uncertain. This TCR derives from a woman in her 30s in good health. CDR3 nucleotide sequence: TGCGCCAGCAGCCAAGATCTTAACACCATGGCCTATGGCTACACCTTC. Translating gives CASSQDLNTMAYGYTF.